The 3 T cell receptor beta chains below come from one sample, sequenced in a study of CD8+CD57+ T cells in acquired aplastic anemia. TCR beta VDJ combinations and CDR3 sequences were profiled from genomic DNA. Using its own MiXCR run on the reads, TCRdb lists one record per CDR3 protein. The table lists around 150,000 distinct CDR3 sequences, about 48% of them singletons. Flow cytometry had shown expanded CD8+CD57+ cells in the patients chosen for sequencing. The sample was sorted CD4+, CD8+, or CD8+CD57+ T cells (not recorded which) from PBMCs. The receptors here all came from a human donor with aplastic anemia.

This clonotype came up many times. V is TRBV5-6 and J is TRBJ2-3, with TRBD1 identical over 7 bases. Germline CDR1 is SGHDT and CDR2 is YYEEEE. The CDR3 is 17 residues long. V gave up 0 bases and J gave up 1 base; unmatched junction bases: 8. As DNA, the CDR3 is TGTGCCAGCAGCTTGGTCCAGGAACAGGGGCGCACAGATACGCAGTATTTT. This sequence encodes CASSLVQEQGRTDTQYF.

With regard to this clonotype: Germline is not matched at one junction end, which may reflect a read error. The CDR3 nucleotides read TGTGCCAGCAGCCCGGGGGGGCCTTTGGTTCTCTTC. Protein: CASSPGGPLVLF. J is TRBJ2-5 and V is TRBV7-2; 8 nucleotides align to TRBD2. The CDR3 is 12 residues long. CDR1 is SGHTA and CDR2 is FQGNSA in the germline V gene.

The chain has TRBV6-5 and TRBJ1-1; D is unclear. The CDR3 length is 13 residues. Per the germline V gene, CDR1 is MNHEY and CDR2 is SVGAGI. Trimming stripped 0 bases from V and 2 bases from J, with 4 bases between. Here the CDR3 DNA reads TGTGCCAGCAGTTACTCGATTAACACTGAAGCTTTCTTT. Its translation is CASSYSINTEAFF.